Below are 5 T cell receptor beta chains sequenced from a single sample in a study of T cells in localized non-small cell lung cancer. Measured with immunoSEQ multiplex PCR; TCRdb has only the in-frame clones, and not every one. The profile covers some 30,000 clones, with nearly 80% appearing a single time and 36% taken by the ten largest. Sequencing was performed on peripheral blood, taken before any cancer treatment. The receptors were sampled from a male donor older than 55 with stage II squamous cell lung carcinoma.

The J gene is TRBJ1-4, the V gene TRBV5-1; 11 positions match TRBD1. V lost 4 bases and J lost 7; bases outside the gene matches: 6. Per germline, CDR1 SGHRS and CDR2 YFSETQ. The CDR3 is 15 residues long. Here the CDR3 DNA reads TGCGCCAGCAGCGTCGGACAGGGGGCTTTTGAAAAACTGTTTTTT. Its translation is CASSVGQGAFEKLFF.

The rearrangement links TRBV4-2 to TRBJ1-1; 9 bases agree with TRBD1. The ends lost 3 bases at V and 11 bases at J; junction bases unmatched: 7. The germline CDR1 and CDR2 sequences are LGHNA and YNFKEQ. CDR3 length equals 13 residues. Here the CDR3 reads CASSHRDREIAFF. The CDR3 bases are TGTGCCAGCAGCCATCGGGACAGGGAAATCGCTTTCTTT.

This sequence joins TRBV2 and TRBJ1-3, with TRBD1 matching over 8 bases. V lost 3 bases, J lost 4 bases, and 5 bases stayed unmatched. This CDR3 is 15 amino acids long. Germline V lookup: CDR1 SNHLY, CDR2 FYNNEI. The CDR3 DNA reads TGTGCCAGCAGTGAGCAGGGGGCGCGAGGAAACACCATATATTTT. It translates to CASSEQGARGNTIYF.

This CDR3 reads CASSLPGGKTQYF. The CDR3 coding sequence is TGTGCCAGCTCACTCCCTGGGGGCAAGACCCAGTACTTC. The rearrangement joins TRBV18 to TRBJ2-5, with D perhaps TRBD1 (6 bases). The germline V gene encodes CDR1 KGHSH and CDR2 LQKENI. This CDR3 is built from 13 residues. The V and J ends lost 4 bases and 6 bases respectively, with 12 bases between them.

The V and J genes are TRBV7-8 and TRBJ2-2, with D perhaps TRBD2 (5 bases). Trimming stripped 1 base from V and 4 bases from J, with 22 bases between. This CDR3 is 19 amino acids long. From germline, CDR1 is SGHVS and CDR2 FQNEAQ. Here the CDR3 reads CASSLGVPVGRVRTGELFF. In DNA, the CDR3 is TGTGCCAGCAGCTTAGGAGTCCCTGTCGGGCGGGTCCGCACCGGGGAGCTGTTTTTT.